What follows are 17 T cell receptor beta chains derived from one specimen sequenced in a study of T-cell reconstitution after alpha-beta-depleted transplantation in children. A library of TCRbeta sequences, prepared with unique molecular identifiers, was generated. TCRdb recomputed calls from the PCR reads with MiXCR, one row per CDR3 protein. Of around 15,000 distinct CDR3 sequences in the sample, approximately 5.5% were seen once. The sample consisted of PBMCs, taken before TCRalphabeta/CD19-depleted stem cell transplant. The origin of the receptors is a boy aged 5-17 years with acute lymphoblastic leukemia, due to receive a stem cell transplant.

This clonotype was counted at least ten times. V is TRBV24-1 and J is TRBJ1-5; no definite D call. Germline assignment: CDR1 KGHDR and CDR2 SFDVKD. CDR3 length: 15 residues. V gave up 9 bases and J gave up 2 bases, with 16 bases separating them. The CDR3 reads CATRPGLFGNQPQHF. In DNA form, the CDR3 reads TGTGCCACCCGTCCGGGTCTCTTCGGCAATCAGCCCCAGCATTTT.

This clonotype was recorded at least ten times. The chain recombines TRBV29-1 with TRBJ1-2, with D possibly TRBD1 on 5 matching bases. The CDR3 has 13 amino acids. V lost 7 bases and J 2 bases, leaving 14 bases between the germline ends. Germline assignment: CDR1 SQVTM and CDR2 ANQGSEA. The CDR3 is CSAWVGANYGYTF. CDR3 DNA sequence: TGCAGCGCCTGGGTTGGGGCGAACTATGGCTACACCTTC.

This clonotype has a count of ten or more. The V gene is TRBV20-1, the J gene TRBJ1-2; D is uncertain. V was trimmed by 4 bases and J by 2 bases, leaving 8 bases between them. The CDR3 runs to 12 residues. Per germline, CDR1 DFQATT and CDR2 SNEGSKA (reference sequence). In nucleotides, the CDR3 is TGCAGTGCTACTAGGGTGAACTATGGCTACACCTTC. Amino acid sequence: CSATRVNYGYTF.

This clonotype came up many times. This rearrangement joins TRBV13 to TRBJ2-5; the D call may be TRBD1 or TRBD2 (5 bases each). Germline CDR1 is PRHDT and CDR2 is FYEKMQ (reference sequence). The CDR3 runs to 15 residues. Between the trimmed V and J ends, which lost 2 bases and 5 bases, there was a span of 15 bases. DNA for the CDR3: TGTGCCAGCAGCTTATGGCTAGCTGGGGCCGAGACCCAGTACTTC. Its translation: CASSLWLAGAETQYF.

The chain employs TRBV3-1 and TRBJ2-1; D is unresolved. This CDR3 contains 15 residues. V shed 10 bases and J shed 3 bases, with 19 bases lying between them. The germline gives CDR1 LGHDT, CDR2 YNNKEL (reference sequence). CDR3: CATTTPVPCYNEQFF. The CDR3 region has the DNA TGTGCCACCACCACGCCGGTCCCTTGCTACAATGAGCAGTTCTTC.

This clonotype appeared many times. The chain joins TRBV15 to TRBJ2-1, with D possibly being TRBD2 (6 bases). This CDR3 comprises 14 residues. In germline, CDR1 is LNHNV, CDR2 YYDKDF (reference sequence). Trimming cost V 3 bases and J 7 bases, with 13 bases left between them. CDR3 protein: CATSSGLGGNEQFF. DNA for the CDR3: TGTGCCACCAGCAGCGGGCTTGGAGGGAATGAGCAGTTCTTC.

In this sample, this clonotype turned up many times. This chain joins TRBV29-1 and TRBJ1-2; D is unclear. The CDR3 totals 12 residues. In germline, CDR1 is SQVTM, CDR2 ANQGSEA. The CDR3 spells CKALTGFYGYTF. For the CDR3, the DNA is TGCAAAGCCCTGACGGGTTTCTATGGCTACACCTTC.

This clonotype rates as medium-sized (0.01 to 0.1%). This chain connects TRBV20-1 to TRBJ2-2, with D perhaps matching TRBD2 (5 bases). Trimming stripped 0 bases from V and 1 base from J, with 6 bases between. This CDR3 has 14 amino acids. Germline V gene sequence: CDR1 DFQATT, CDR2 SNEGSKA (reference sequence). The CDR3 nucleotides are TGCAGTGCTAGAGATCGGGGGAACACCGGGGAGCTGTTTTTT. Its translation is CSARDRGNTGELFF.

This clonotype was observed at least ten times. V usage is TRBV24-1 and J usage is TRBJ2-1; D unclear. V was pared by 2 bases and J by 7 bases, with 17 bases between. This CDR3 is 16 amino acids long. The V gene's germline CDR1 is KGHDR and CDR2 SFDVKD. CDR3: CATSDSTTPSRNEQFF. The CDR3, as DNA: TGTGCCACCAGTGATTCTACCACACCCTCCCGAAATGAGCAGTTCTTC.

This clonotype occurred many times. DNA of the CDR3: TGCAGCGTTAAGGAAACAGGGGGTCAGCCCCAGCATTTT. This codes for CSVKETGGQPQHF. The chain joins TRBV29-1 to TRBJ1-5, with 8 nucleotides matching TRBD1. CDR3 length equals 13 residues. From germline, CDR1 is SQVTM and CDR2 ANQGSEA. J lost 6 bases, V lost 5 bases, and 6 bases had no gene match.

This clonotype was found many times. The genes are TRBV7-9 and TRBJ2-1, with D possibly being TRBD2 (6 bases). The length of the CDR3 is 14 residues. CDR1 is SEHNR and CDR2 is FQNEAQ in the germline V gene (reference sequence). V was shortened by 3 bases and J by 7 bases, with 13 bases between the two germline ends. Written as DNA, the CDR3 is TGTGCCAGCAGCTTGGAGGGCCGCCTGAATGAGCAGTTCTTC. Protein product: CASSLEGRLNEQFF. The whole variable domain, remainder taken from reference TRBV7-9 and TRBJ2-1, is DTGVSQNPRHKITKRGQNVTFRCDPISEHNRLYWYRQTLGQGPEFLTYFQNEAQLEKSRLLSDRFSAERPKGSFSTLEIQRTEQGDSAMYLCASSLEGRLNEQFFGPGTRLTVL.

This clonotype was observed many times. The chain links TRBV5-1 to TRBJ2-7; D is perhaps TRBD2 (6 bases). V lost 0 bases and J lost 7, with 17 bases in between. The CDR3 length is 15 residues. The germline V gene encodes CDR1 SGHRS and CDR2 YFSETQ. The CDR3 region is CASSLVSGGVEEQYF. As DNA, the CDR3 is TGCGCCAGCAGCTTGGTATCCGGGGGAGTCGAAGAGCAGTACTTC.

V is TRBV7-9 and J is TRBJ2-3; 13 bases match TRBD2. Trimming removed 9 bases from V and 3 bases from J; junction bases left unmatched: 12. Germline CDR1 reads SEHNR; CDR2 reads FQNEAQ (reference sequence). CDR3 size: 17 residues. CDR3 nucleotides: TGTGCCAGGAGCCCGGGACTAGCGGGGCCTAAGACAGATACGCAGTATTTT. Amino acid sequence: CARSPGLAGPKTDTQYF.

At least ten counts were recorded for this clonotype. J is TRBJ2-1 and V is TRBV19; 7 bases map to TRBD1. Germline assignment: CDR1 LNHDA and CDR2 SQIVND (reference sequence). V lost 3 bases and J lost 6; bases outside the gene matches: 2. This CDR3 spans 13 amino acids. The CDR3 is CASSIRGSNEQFF. The CDR3, as DNA: TGTGCCAGTAGTATCAGGGGGTCCAATGAGCAGTTCTTC. The full variable domain, its missing parts supplied by reference TRBV19 and TRBJ2-1, is DGGITQSPKYLFRKEGQNVTLSCEQNLNHDAMYWYRQDPGQGLRLIYYSQIVNDFQKGDIAEGYSVSREKKESFPLTVTSAQKNPTAFYLCASSIRGSNEQFFGPGTRLTVL.

At least ten counts were recorded for this clonotype. The chain links TRBV10-2 to TRBJ2-7; 11 bases line up with TRBD2. Looked up from germline, CDR1 is WSHSY and CDR2 is SAAADI. With 3 bases clipped from V and 4 bases from J, the junction kept 8 bases outside the gene matches. This CDR3 is 16 amino acids long. The DNA of the CDR3 is TGCGCCAGCAGTGACTCGACCGGGACTAGCGGATACGAGCAGTACTTC. Its protein product is CASSDSTGTSGYEQYF.

This clonotype was observed at least ten times. The DNA for the CDR3 is TGTGCCAGCAGTGCACCTAGCGGGAGGATAGCCGAGCAGTACTTC. It yields the protein CASSAPSGRIAEQYF. The V call is TRBV28, the J call TRBJ2-7, with 11 bases identical to TRBD2. The CDR3 extends over 15 amino acids. CDR1 is MDHEN and CDR2 is SYDVKM in the germline V gene. V was pared by 5 bases and J by 6 bases, with 9 bases of the junction left unmatched.

This clonotype is deemed medium-sized (0.01 to 0.1%). This rearrangement joins TRBV5-1 to TRBJ2-2, with D perhaps TRBD2 (6 bases). The length of the CDR3 is 15 residues. Trimming left V 5 bases short and J 4 bases short, with 15 bases between. Germline assignment: CDR1 SGHRS and CDR2 YFSETQ. CDR3 bases: TGCGCCAGCAGGGAAGGCGTTAGCGGCACCGGGGAGCTGTTTTTT. It codes for CASREGVSGTGELFF.